This TCR beta chain originates from a study of shared clonotypes between healthy human individuals. This CDR3 is built from 16 residues. The V and J ends lost 4 bases and 2 bases, in that order; junction bases with no gene match: 7. Germline CDR1 and CDR2: MRHNA and SNTAGT. A deep-level run was used for the assay. TCRdb's table, derived via immunoSEQ multiplex PCR, lists solely in-frame clones and lacks some. The sample shows roughly 480,000 clones, 79% of them seen only once. In its sample, this clone was seen once. Sequencing was done on a sample of PBMCs. The sequence came from a woman aged 40 to 49 in good health. Some clones in this sample may be carry-over from other donors' samples. The chain joins TRBV6-4 to TRBJ2-2, with 7 bases matching TRBD2. DNA for the CDR3: TGTGCCAGCAGTGTTGGGCTAGCGGATAACACCGGGGAGCTGTTTTTT. Encoded protein: CASSVGLADNTGELFF.